One sample yielded the 28 T cell receptor beta chains listed below, sequenced in a study of blood T cells in healthy people across ages. Combining a sample-barcoded 5' primer with a J-beta primer mix, a second PCR ran for about 6 to 11 cycles. TCRdb ran MiXCR on the 5' RACE reads and lists one entry per CDR3 protein. The sample has 600,000 or so distinct CDR3 sequences, roughly 30% seen once; the top ten hold 15% to 18%. Sequences were obtained from blood. The receptors originated from a woman aged 80 or older in good health.

This clonotype was detected ten times or more. J is TRBJ2-1 and V is TRBV12-3 or TRBV12-4, with TRBD1 matching over 7 bases. J was trimmed by 1 base and V by 5 bases; bases with no gene match: 14. There are 18 residues in the CDR3. CDR3 protein: CASSPFFPGQPSYNEQFF. As DNA, the CDR3 is TGTGCCAGCAGTCCATTCTTTCCGGGACAGCCTTCCTACAATGAGCAGTTCTTC.

This sequence joins TRBV24-1 and TRBJ1-2, with 7 bases fitting TRBD1. Per the germline V gene, CDR1 is KGHDR and CDR2 is SFDVKD. V shed 3 bases and J 4 bases; nucleotides not matched to a gene: 4. The CDR3 runs 14 residues. The CDR3 region has the DNA TGTGCCACCAGTGATACCCGGGACAGCTATGGCTACACCTTC. Encoded protein: CATSDTRDSYGYTF.

The chain has TRBV7-9 and TRBJ2-1; 9 bases are a match to TRBD2. With V trimmed by 5 bases and J by 9 bases, 5 bases remained unmatched. Germline lookup yields CDR1 SEHNR and CDR2 FQNEAQ (reference sequence). The CDR3 has 13 residues. The CDR3 DNA sequence: TGTGCCAGCAGCCTTAGTAGCGGGGGTGAGCAGTTCTTC. Translation: CASSLSSGGEQFF. The whole variable domain, filled in from reference TRBV7-9 and TRBJ2-1, reads DTGVSQNPRHKITKRGQNVTFRCDPISEHNRLYWYRQTLGQGPEFLTYFQNEAQLEKSRLLSDRFSAERPKGSFSTLEIQRTEQGDSAMYLCASSLSSGGEQFFGPGTRLTVL.

The sample holds many counts of this clonotype. This may be a read error, as it is one base from a much larger clone. The CDR3 DNA is TGCGCCAGCAGCTGGTCTGAGGCCGGGGAGACCCAGTACTTC. This sequence encodes CASSWSEAGETQYF. The chain employs TRBV5-1 and TRBJ2-5; D not certain. The V end lost 3 bases, the J end lost 5 bases, and 14 bases lay between the germline ends. Germline V gene lookup returns CDR1 SGHRS and CDR2 YFSETQ. The CDR3 length is 14 residues.

Comment on this clonotype: With a much larger clone just one base away, this may be a read error. V usage is TRBV3-1 and J usage is TRBJ1-2; D may be TRBD1 (5 bases). The CDR3 contains 15 residues. Germline V gene sequence: CDR1 LGHDT, CDR2 YNNKEL (reference sequence). The DNA for the CDR3 is TGTGCCAGCAGCCAAGAGTCCGGGACGGTGTATGGCCACACCTTC. Encoded protein: CASSQESGTVYGHTF.

Comment on this clonotype: It may be a read error: a sequence one base away is much more abundant. The J gene is TRBJ2-3, the V gene TRBV20-1; the match to TRBD2 covers 9 bases. The CDR3 runs to 16 residues. Germline CDR1 reads DFQATT; CDR2 reads SNEGSKA (reference sequence). The DNA for the CDR3 is TGCAGTGCTAGAGGGCCTAGCGGGGCTGGCACAGATAGGCAGTATTTT. It translates to CSARGPSGAGTDRQYF.

Remarks on this clonotype: This clone may be a read error of a much larger clone one base away. The chain combines TRBV20-1 with TRBJ2-7, with D possibly TRBD1 on 6 matching bases. The length of the CDR3 is 12 residues. The germline V gene encodes CDR1 DFQATT and CDR2 SNEGSKA (reference sequence). The chain's CDR3 is CRARGTFYEQYF. CDR3 sequence (DNA): TGCAGGGCGAGGGGGACATTCTACGAGCAGTACTTC.

The table lists this clonotype with many counts. A much larger clone differs by one base, so this may be a read error. The chain employs TRBV7-9 and TRBJ2-5, with 10 positions matching TRBD2. The CDR3 covers 16 residues. Germline lookup yields CDR1 SEHNR and CDR2 FQNEAQ (reference sequence). V lost 4 bases, J lost 11 bases, and 16 bases stayed unmatched. The CDR3 spells CASSSESGGAKNEQYF. The CDR3 DNA reads TGTGCCAGCAGCTCCGAAAGCGGGGGGGCCAAGAATGAGCAGTACTTC.

This clonotype was recorded a few times. Since a much larger clone is just one base distant, this may be a read error. The J gene is TRBJ1-5, the V gene TRBV2; D possibly corresponds to TRBD1 (6 bases). Trimming took off 4 bases at V and 4 bases at J, with 8 bases between the two ends. The CDR3 runs to 13 residues. CDR1 and CDR2 from the germline V gene are SNHLY and FYNNEI. The CDR3 region has the DNA TGTGCCAGCAGTGCTCAGGGGAATCAGCCCCAGCATTTT. This codes for CASSAQGNQPQHF.

This clonotype showed up many times. The genes are TRBV6-1 and TRBJ1-2; D is undetermined. CDR1 MNHNS and CDR2 SASEGT come from the germline V gene. The CDR3 has 11 amino acids. The ends were cut back, 6 bases at V and 8 bases at J, with 10 bases in the middle. CDR3 sequence: CASRLGVGYTF. The DNA for the CDR3 is TGTGCCAGCAGGCTTGGGGTGGGCTACACCTTC.

V and J are TRBV6-2 or TRBV6-3 and TRBJ2-2, with 11 bases fitting TRBD2. Germline V lookup: CDR1 MNHEY, CDR2 SVGEGT. The V segment lost 6 bases and the J segment 2 bases; nucleotides outside the gene matches: 5. CDR3 length: 16 residues. CDR3 in amino acids: CASSQGTSGNTGELFF. CDR3 bases: TGTGCCAGCAGCCAAGGGACTAGCGGAAACACCGGGGAGCTGTTTTTT.

Worth noting for this clonotype: A much bigger clone sits one base away, suggesting this may be a read error. This chain links TRBV20-1 with TRBJ2-1; D gene ambiguous. This CDR3 is 11 amino acids long. V lost 1 base, J lost 11 bases, and 9 bases lay in between. Germline V gene lookup returns CDR1 DFQATT and CDR2 SNEGSKA (reference sequence). The CDR3 here is CSARATHKQFF. In DNA form, the CDR3 reads TGCAGTGCTAGAGCGACACATAAGCAGTTCTTC.

This clonotype has ten or more counts. The rearrangement joins TRBV20-1 to TRBJ2-1; tentatively, D is TRBD1 or TRBD2 (5 bases each). The germline V and J ends were trimmed by 3 bases and 4 bases, with 7 bases remaining between them. Germline loops: CDR1 DFQATT, CDR2 SNEGSKA (reference sequence). The CDR3 has 12 residues. CDR3 sequence: CSASGAYNEQFF. The CDR3 DNA reads as TGCAGTGCTAGCGGGGCTTACAATGAGCAGTTCTTC.

This clonotype occurred many times. The V and J genes are TRBV9 and TRBJ2-7, with D hard to call. This CDR3 has 15 residues. The germline V and J ends were trimmed by 0 bases and 2 bases, with 12 bases remaining between them. CDR1 SGDLS and CDR2 YYNGEE come from the germline V gene. CDR3 in amino acids: CASSVGYGSTYEQYF. DNA of the CDR3: TGTGCCAGCAGCGTAGGGTACGGATCCACCTACGAGCAGTACTTC.

Ten or more counts support this clonotype. A much larger clone lies a single base off, so this may be a read error. The chain employs TRBV20-1 and TRBJ1-2; possibly TRBD1 for D (5 bases). V gave up 1 base and J gave up 8 bases, with 11 bases separating them. This CDR3 is 12 amino acids long. Germline CDR1 DFQATT, CDR2 SNEGSKA (reference sequence). The CDR3 spells CSARGGSYGYTF. CDR3 DNA: TGCAGTGCTAGAGGGGGGAGCTACGGCTACACCTTC.

This clonotype was counted at least ten times. The rearrangement joins TRBV6-5 to TRBJ1-2, with D possibly matching TRBD1 (5 bases). Per germline, CDR1 MNHEY and CDR2 SVGAGI. The ends were cut back, 2 bases at V and 5 bases at J, with 12 bases in the middle. This CDR3 comprises 14 residues. The CDR3 nucleotides read TGTGCCAGCAGTTACGCGGGGGTTGGGTATGGCTACACCTTC. This encodes CASSYAGVGYGYTF.

This clonotype was observed many times. The chain is built from TRBV29-1 and TRBJ2-1; tentative D call: TRBD2 (7 bases). V lost 6 bases and J lost 4, with 13 bases in between. In germline, CDR1 is SQVTM, CDR2 ANQGSEA. The CDR3 runs to 13 residues. The CDR3 spells CSVGGGLYNEQFF. As DNA, the CDR3 is TGCAGCGTCGGAGGGGGACTATACAATGAGCAGTTCTTC.

V gene TRBV5-1 combines with J gene TRBJ1-1, with D maybe TRBD1 (5 bases). CDR1 is SGHRS, CDR2 YFSETQ, per germline. The CDR3 covers 14 residues. The V end was cut by 4 bases, the J end by 4 bases, with 14 bases between. The DNA of the CDR3 is TGCGCCAGCAGCAGGACCGCCGGGGGCACTGAAGCTTTCTTT. Amino acids: CASSRTAGGTEAFF. Using reference TRBV5-1 and TRBJ1-1 for the parts outside the CDR3, the full variable domain is KAGVTQTPRYLIKTRGQQVTLSCSPISGHRSVSWYQQTPGQGLQFLFEYFSETQRNKGNFPGRFSGRQFSNSRSEMNVSTLELGDSALYLCASSRTAGGTEAFFGQGTRLTVV.

Concerning this clonotype itself: It may be a read error: a sequence one base away is much more abundant. This chain connects TRBV20-1 to TRBJ1-1; D ambiguous. This CDR3 region has 13 residues. From germline, CDR1 is DFQATT and CDR2 SNEGSKA (reference sequence). In nucleotides, the CDR3 is TGCAGTGCTGGAGAAGGACGGATTGGTGAAGCTTTCTTT. This gives the protein CSAGEGRIGEAFF.

This clonotype appeared many times. The chain joins TRBV20-1 to TRBJ2-3; the D gene is possibly TRBD1 (6 bases). The V gene lost 5 bases and the J gene lost 4 bases, with 13 bases spanning the gap. CDR3 length: 13 amino acids. Germline lookup yields CDR1 DFQATT and CDR2 SNEGSKA (reference sequence). The CDR3, as DNA: TGCAGTGCTTTGGACAGTCTGCCAGATACGCAGTATTTT. It codes for CSALDSLPDTQYF.

Many counts were recorded for this clonotype. The chain carries TRBV5-1 and TRBJ2-7; 7 nucleotides align to TRBD2. Germline values: CDR1 SGHRS, CDR2 YFSETQ. V lost 0 bases to trimming and J lost 6 bases; unmatched junction nucleotides: 6. The CDR3 has 14 amino acids. CDR3 sequence reads: CASSLGLAVSEQYF. The CDR3, as DNA: TGCGCCAGCAGCTTGGGGCTAGCGGTTAGCGAGCAGTACTTC.

This clonotype came up a few times. The chain is built from TRBV6-2 or TRBV6-3 and TRBJ2-2; 7 nucleotides line up with TRBD1. CDR1 and CDR2 (germline): MNHEY, SVGEGT. V shed 4 bases and J 5 bases; nucleotides not matched to a gene: 7. This CDR3 is 15 amino acids long. The CDR3 DNA sequence: TGTGCCAGCAGTTGGGGACAGTCGATGACCGGGGAGCTGTTTTTT. Its protein is CASSWGQSMTGELFF.

Comments on this clonotype: Mismatch with germline at one junction end may stem from a read error. The chain combines TRBV20-1 with TRBJ2-7; 7 bases map to TRBD2. From germline, CDR1 is DFQATT and CDR2 SNEGSKA (reference sequence). This CDR3 is 14 amino acids long. The CDR3 region is CSAPPAGPTYEQDF. In DNA, the CDR3 is TGCAGTGCCCCTCCAGCGGGGCCTACCTACGAGCAGGACTTC.

This clonotype turned up a few times. J is TRBJ2-1 and V is TRBV20-1, with D perhaps assigned TRBD1 or TRBD2 (5 bases each). The J call may not be correct, given that the DNA end is closer to TRBJ2-7. Germline V lookup: CDR1 DFQATT, CDR2 SNEGSKA (reference sequence). The CDR3 is 20 amino acids. The CDR3 region is CSARDHGTDQAYLSYNEQYF. Here the CDR3 DNA reads TGCAGTGCTAGAGATCACGGGACGGACCAAGCTTACCTTTCCTACAATGAGCAGTACTTC.

V and J are TRBV5-1 and TRBJ2-1; 12 bases are shared with TRBD2. The CDR3 has 17 residues. Germline assignment: CDR1 SGHRS and CDR2 YFSETQ. After removal of 1 base from V and 5 bases from J, the junction contained 7 bases not matched to a gene. DNA of the CDR3: TGCGCCAGCAGCTTGTCCCACCCTAGCGGGGGGGACAATGAGCAGTTCTTC. Encoded protein: CASSLSHPSGGDNEQFF.

In its sample, this clonotype was seen many times. This sequence joins TRBV20-1 and TRBJ2-1, with D maybe TRBD2 (7 bases). Trimming removed 4 bases at V and 2 bases at J, with 21 bases between. CDR1 DFQATT and CDR2 SNEGSKA come from the germline V gene (reference sequence). The CDR3 loop spans 17 amino acids. CDR3 residues: CSAKGGFGRATYNEQFF. In DNA form, the CDR3 reads TGCAGTGCTAAGGGGGGGTTTGGAAGGGCCACCTACAATGAGCAGTTCTTC.

Remarks on this clonotype: It may be a read error: a sequence one base away is much more abundant. This chain uses TRBV7-9 with TRBJ2-7; D gene unclear. Germline CDR1 reads SEHNR; CDR2 reads FQNEAQ (reference sequence). The CDR3 totals 12 residues. V was shortened by 11 bases and J by 7 bases, with 18 bases between the two germline ends. The CDR3 spells CADSQGGNEQYF. For the CDR3, the DNA is TGTGCCGATAGCCAAGGTGGCAATGAGCAGTACTTC. Full variable domain (outside the CDR3, taken from reference TRBV7-9 and TRBJ2-7): DTGVSQNPRHKITKRGQNVTFRCDPISEHNRLYWYRQTLGQGPEFLTYFQNEAQLEKSRLLSDRFSAERPKGSFSTLEIQRTEQGDSAMYLCADSQGGNEQYFGPGTRLTVT.

The chain has TRBV5-1 and TRBJ2-7; 10 bases line up with TRBD1. Germline V gene lookup returns CDR1 SGHRS and CDR2 YFSETQ. V was pared by 0 bases and J by 0 bases, with 6 bases of the junction left unmatched. CDR3 length: 17 amino acids. Here the CDR3 DNA reads TGCGCCAGCAGCTTGGGACAGGGGGCTCGGTTCTCCTACGAGCAGTACTTC. It translates to CASSLGQGARFSYEQYF.